This TCR beta chain was retrieved from a study of T cell repertoires in cytomegalovirus infection. The V end was cut by 3 bases, the J end by 4 bases, with 12 bases between. Germline V gives CDR1 SNHLY, CDR2 FYNNEI. This CDR3 spans 14 amino acids. The study, taken as a whole, reports: CMV-specific HLA-C-restricted TCR beta clonotypes dominated the ex vivo response.

This clonotype has ten or more counts. Its antigen is undetermined. MiXCR, run by TCRdb on the reads, gives a single entry per CDR3 protein. Of about 320,000 distinct CDR3 sequences in the sample, more than 8% were seen once. The J gene is TRBJ1-1, the V gene TRBV2; possible D gene TRBD1, 6 bases. The specimen sequenced was PBMCs. The receptor's source is a human donor in good health (CMV status not recorded). Some clones in this sample may be carry-over from other donors' samples. The CDR3 sequence: CASSDRRQATEAFF. The CDR3 DNA follows: TGTGCCAGCAGTGATCGGCGACAGGCCACTGAAGCTTTCTTT.